The next 25 T cell receptor beta chains were all read from a single sample in a study of OX40 agonist ivuxolimab in advanced cancers. TCRdb's copy holds only in-frame clones and misses some; the assay was immunoSEQ multiplex PCR. Of around 23,000 clones listed, approximately 80% are singletons. The sample was CD4+ or CD8+ T cells sorted from blood, taken in a trial of the OX40 agonist ivuxolimab. All receptors derive from an adult with an advanced solid tumor such as melanoma, head and neck, liver or kidney cancer.

By frequency in the sample, this clone is medium-sized (0.01 to 0.1%). The sample carries other DNA sequences with the same CDR3. The CDR3 sequence is CASSLGSWLEQYF. CDR3 in DNA: TGTGCCAGCAGCTTAGGGTCTTGGCTCGAGCAGTACTTC. This chain uses TRBV7-2 with TRBJ2-7; D is unresolved. The CDR3 sequence is 13 residues long. CDR1 and CDR2 (germline): SGHTA, FQGNSA. V shed 1 base and J shed 6 bases, with 10 bases lying between them.

The chain carries TRBV4-2 and TRBJ2-5; 7 bases match TRBD1. Germline V lookup: CDR1 LGHNA, CDR2 YNFKEQ. The J segment lost 3 bases and the V segment lost 4 bases, leaving 2 bases of the junction unmatched. The CDR3 is 13 amino acids. The CDR3 reads CASSRDREETQYF. As DNA, the CDR3 is TGTGCCAGCAGCCGCGACAGGGAAGAGACCCAGTACTTC.

The genes are TRBV7-4 and TRBJ2-7; 10 positions match TRBD2. V dropped 1 base and J dropped 6; count of bases not matched to a gene: 9. In germline, CDR1 is SGHVT, CDR2 SQSDAQ. CDR3 length: 16 residues. The CDR3 DNA reads TGTGCCAGCAGCTTAGGTCCTAGCGGGAGAGTGAGCGAGCAGTACTTC. It encodes CASSLGPSGRVSEQYF. Looking up the rest from reference TRBV7-4 and TRBJ2-7 gives the full variable domain: GAGVSQSPRYKVAKRGRDVALRCDSISGHVTLYWYRQTLGQGSEVLTYSQSDAQRDKSGRPSGRFSAERPERSVSTLKIQRTEQGDSAVYLCASSLGPSGRVSEQYFGPGTRLTVT.

This clone was seen only a few times. This rearrangement joins TRBV28 to TRBJ1-2; weak D call: TRBD1 (6 bases). Germline CDR1 and CDR2: MDHEN and SYDVKM. The CDR3 runs to 13 residues. Trimming took off 6 bases at V and 5 bases at J, with 13 bases between the two ends. This CDR3 is CASSGDRIYGYTF. CDR3 in DNA: TGTGCCAGCAGCGGCGACAGGATATATGGCTACACCTTC.

V is TRBV7-9 and J is TRBJ2-3; 11 nucleotides align to TRBD2. The CDR3 runs 16 residues. Trimming removed 2 bases from V and 1 base from J; junction bases left unmatched: 2. Germline lookup yields CDR1 SEHNR and CDR2 FQNEAQ (reference sequence). The CDR3 DNA reads as TGTGCCAGCAGCTTACGACTAGCGGGACGCACAGATACGCAGTATTTT. This translates into CASSLRLAGRTDTQYF.

J is TRBJ1-5 and V is TRBV7-9; D possibly corresponds to TRBD1 (5 bases). This CDR3 comprises 14 residues. Trimming left V 5 bases short and J 6 bases short, with 14 bases between. Germline CDR1 SEHNR, CDR2 FQNEAQ (reference sequence). CDR3: CASSNQGITQPQHF. Here the CDR3 DNA reads TGTGCCAGCAGCAATCAGGGAATAACTCAGCCCCAGCATTTT.

The chain has TRBV7-9 and TRBJ2-3; D possibly corresponds to TRBD1 (6 bases). Trimming stripped 6 bases from V and 5 bases from J, with 9 bases between. This CDR3 is 12 amino acids long. CDR1 and CDR2 from the germline V gene are SEHNR and FQNEAQ (reference sequence). The CDR3 here is CASRTGRDTQYF. The CDR3 coding sequence is TGTGCCAGCAGAACAGGGAGAGATACGCAGTATTTT.

The chain has TRBV6-5 and TRBJ2-7; 9 positions match TRBD2. CDR3 length: 13 amino acids. V lost 8 bases, J lost 6 bases, and 8 bases stayed unmatched. Germline loops: CDR1 MNHEY, CDR2 SVGAGI. The CDR3 is CASGPAGGREQYF. In DNA, the CDR3 is TGTGCCAGCGGGCCAGCGGGAGGCCGCGAGCAGTACTTC.

This clone has only a few counts. The J gene is TRBJ2-2, the V gene TRBV21-1; the D call in the table, TRBD2, was not verified against the DNA. TRBV21-1 is marked as a pseudogene. This CDR3 is built from 15 residues. CDR3 loop: CASSTQRGGTGELFF. The CDR3 nucleotides are TGTGCCAGCAGCACCCAGCGGGGGGGCACCGGGGAGCTGTTTTTT.

This clone was detected only once. The V call is TRBV30, the J call TRBJ2-2, with D hard to call. The CDR3 has 14 amino acids. Trimming took 1 base from V and 5 from J, leaving 11 bases between them. Germline V gives CDR1 GTSNPN, CDR2 SVGIG (reference sequence). CDR3 DNA: TGTGCCTGGAGTGGTCTTATTACGACCGGGGAGCTGTTTTTT. Translating it yields CAWSGLITTGELFF. The whole variable domain, filled in from reference TRBV30 and TRBJ2-2, reads SQTIHQWPATLVQPVGSPLSLECTVEGTSNPNLYWYRQAAGRGLQLLFYSVGIGQISSEVPQNLSASRPQDRQFILSSKKLLLSDSGFYLCAWSGLITTGELFFGEGSRLTVL.

The rearrangement uses TRBV19 and TRBJ1-5, with D perhaps matching TRBD1 (6 bases). Germline loops: CDR1 LNHDA, CDR2 SQIVND (reference sequence). V was trimmed by 6 bases and J by 4 bases, leaving 13 bases between them. The CDR3 runs to 14 residues. The CDR3 coding sequence is TGTGCCAGTAGCCCACAAGGGGGAAATCAGCCCCAGCATTTT. This encodes CASSPQGGNQPQHF.

V gene TRBV9 combines with J gene TRBJ2-7; tentative D call: TRBD1 (6 bases). The CDR3 consists of 12 residues. Per germline, CDR1 SGDLS and CDR2 YYNGEE. V was trimmed by 3 bases and J by 3 bases, leaving 7 bases between them. The CDR3 DNA follows: TGTGCCAGCAGCGCCAGGGGCTACGAGCAGTACTTC. Its protein product is CASSARGYEQYF.

CDR3 amino acids: CASSPQGGIGEKLFF. CDR3 DNA: TGTGCCAGTAGCCCCCAGGGGGGCATAGGTGAAAAACTGTTTTTT. The rearrangement links TRBV19 to TRBJ1-4, with TRBD1 matching 7 bases. The CDR3 is 15 residues long. Per the germline V gene, CDR1 is LNHDA and CDR2 is SQIVND (reference sequence). The J segment lost 7 bases and the V segment lost 6 bases, leaving 11 bases of the junction unmatched. Filled out from reference TRBV19 and TRBJ1-4, the complete variable domain reads DGGITQSPKYLFRKEGQNVTLSCEQNLNHDAMYWYRQDPGQGLRLIYYSQIVNDFQKGDIAEGYSVSREKKESFPLTVTSAQKNPTAFYLCASSPQGGIGEKLFFGSGTQLSVL.

The J gene is TRBJ2-3, the V gene TRBV6-1; TRBD2 aligns across 8 bases. Germline V gene lookup returns CDR1 MNHNS and CDR2 SASEGT. V was pared by 2 bases and J by 2 bases, with 6 bases of the junction left unmatched. This CDR3 has 16 residues. The CDR3 DNA follows: TGTGCCAGCAGTGAACTTGCGGGAGGCCCCACAGATACGCAGTATTTT. It specifies CASSELAGGPTDTQYF.

This clone was recorded a few times. This chain uses TRBV30 with TRBJ2-7; D possibly corresponds to TRBD1 (5 bases). There are 15 residues in the CDR3. V lost 0 bases to trimming and J lost 1 base, with 13 bases between them. Per germline, CDR1 GTSNPN and CDR2 SVGIG (reference sequence). The DNA for the CDR3 is TGTGCCTGGAGTGTACCGGCAGGGCGATCCTACGAGCAGTACTTC. This translates into CAWSVPAGRSYEQYF.

By share, this clone counts as medium-sized. V and J are TRBV6-5 and TRBJ2-7, with a weak D call TRBD2 (6 bases). The CDR3 runs to 16 residues. Germline assignment: CDR1 MNHEY and CDR2 SVGAGI. V lost 0 bases, J lost 2 bases, and 14 bases lay in between. This chain's CDR3 is CASSYSGTGVAYEQYF. The DNA for the CDR3 is TGTGCCAGCAGTTACTCGGGAACGGGAGTGGCCTACGAGCAGTACTTC.

This sequence joins TRBV6-1 and TRBJ1-2; D is unclear. The CDR3 covers 15 residues. Deletions cut 5 bases from V and 8 bases from J, with 21 bases between. Per the germline V gene, CDR1 is MNHNS and CDR2 is SASEGT. The CDR3 nucleotides read TGTGCCAGCAGTCTCGCCGGCGACGCCTTGAGGGGCTACACCTTC. Translated: CASSLAGDALRGYTF.

This chain connects TRBV10-3 to TRBJ2-7; D not resolved. The CDR3 covers 15 residues. V was clipped by 2 bases and J by 1 base, with 12 bases between them. CDR1 and CDR2 (germline): ENHRY, SYGVKD. The CDR3 region is CAISEQADLSYEQYF. Written as DNA, the CDR3 is TGTGCCATCAGTGAGCAGGCGGATTTGTCCTACGAGCAGTACTTC.

The gene calls are TRBV11-2 and TRBJ1-3; no firm D call. CDR1 and CDR2 from the germline V gene are SGHAT and FQNNGV. This CDR3 is 16 amino acids long. V was trimmed by 5 bases and J by 1 base, leaving 15 bases between them. The CDR3 protein is CASSVSGGLSGNTIYF. CDR3 coding DNA: TGTGCCAGCAGCGTCTCCGGCGGGCTATCTGGAAACACCATATATTTT.

The genes are TRBV29-1 and TRBJ2-7, with D tentatively TRBD2 (7 bases). Germline CDR1 is SQVTM and CDR2 is ANQGSEA. The germline V and J ends were trimmed by 6 bases and 5 bases, with 17 bases remaining between them. The CDR3 covers 13 residues. CDR3 in amino acids: CSVGGGSGNEQYF. The CDR3 region has the DNA TGCAGCGTGGGCGGGGGCTCAGGCAACGAGCAGTACTTC.

This clone has more than one count but fewer than ten. A much larger clone sits a single nucleotide away, making a read error possible. V is TRBV4-2 and J is TRBJ2-2; D remains unclear. The germline V and J ends were trimmed by 1 base and 7 bases, with 7 bases remaining between them. The CDR3 runs 13 residues. The V gene's germline CDR1 is LGHNA and CDR2 YNFKEQ. Here the CDR3 reads CASSQGTYGELFF. DNA of the CDR3: TGTGCCAGCAGCCAAGGAACGTACGGGGAGCTGTTTTTT.

This sequence joins TRBV11-3 and TRBJ2-3; no reliable D call. V lost 3 bases and J 9 bases, leaving 16 bases between the germline ends. CDR1 and CDR2 from the germline V gene are SGHNT and YENEEA. This CDR3 region has 14 residues. The CDR3, as DNA: TGTGCCAGCAGCTTGAACCAGGCCGCACGAACGCAGTATTTT. It yields the protein CASSLNQAARTQYF.

The genes are TRBV30 and TRBJ2-1; D remains ambiguous. Trimming cost V 0 bases and J 5 bases, with 11 bases left between them. The CDR3 runs 14 residues. Germline V CDR1 and CDR2: GTSNPN, SVGIG (reference sequence). The CDR3 bases are TGTGCCTGGAGTGTTAGGCGGTATGACAATGAGCAGTTCTTC. It is translated as CAWSVRRYDNEQFF.

This clone was detected a few times. V gene TRBV7-9 combines with J gene TRBJ1-2, with unresolved D. The V end was cut by 2 bases, the J end by 7 bases, with 17 bases between. In germline, CDR1 is SEHNR, CDR2 FQNEAQ (reference sequence). The CDR3 runs to 15 residues. The CDR3 here is CASSLLSLDLSGYTF. The DNA of the CDR3 is TGTGCCAGCAGCTTACTTTCGTTGGACCTCTCTGGCTACACCTTC.

This clone has a handful of counts. The rearrangement joins TRBV4-3 to TRBJ2-7, with 9 bases matching TRBD1. The J segment lost 2 bases and the V segment lost 2 bases, leaving 7 bases of the junction unmatched. The CDR3 sequence is 16 residues long. The germline CDR1 and CDR2 sequences are LGHNA and YSLEER. The CDR3 region has the DNA TGCGCCAGCAGCCAAACCGGGACAGGGTTAACCTACGAGCAGTACTTC. It is translated as CASSQTGTGLTYEQYF.